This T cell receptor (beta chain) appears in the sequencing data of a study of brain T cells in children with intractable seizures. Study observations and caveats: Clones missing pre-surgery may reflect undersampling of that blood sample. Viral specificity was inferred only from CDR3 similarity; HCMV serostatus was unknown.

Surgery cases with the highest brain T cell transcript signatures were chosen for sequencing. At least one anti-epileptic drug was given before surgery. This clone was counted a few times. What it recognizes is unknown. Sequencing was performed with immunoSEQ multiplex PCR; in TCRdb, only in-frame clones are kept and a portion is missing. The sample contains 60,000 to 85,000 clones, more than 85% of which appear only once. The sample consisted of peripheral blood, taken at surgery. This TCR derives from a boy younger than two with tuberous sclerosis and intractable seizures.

DNA of the CDR3: TGTGCCAGCAGCTGGGGACAGGACATGAACACTGAAGCTTTCTTT. Encoded protein: CASSWGQDMNTEAFF. This chain links TRBV7-9 with TRBJ1-1; 8 bases map to TRBD1. The V gene end was trimmed by 4 bases and the J gene end by 0 bases; junction bases not matched to a gene: 4. The CDR3 runs to 15 residues. The germline gives CDR1 SEHNR, CDR2 FQNEAQ (reference sequence).